This T cell receptor (beta chain) originates from a study of early T cells in non-severe SARS-CoV-2 infection. Whole-study context: Sequencing targeted bulk RNA from unsorted whole blood, leaving chains unpaired. General study results and limits: Reliance on VDJdb matching favored anti-spike CD8 responses; private and CD4 specificities were missed.

This clonotype appeared many times. What it binds is not known. Unique molecular identifiers were attached to individual cDNA molecules. TCRdb processed the 5' RACE reads anew with MiXCR; each CDR3 protein has one entry. The table lists 30,000 to 40,000 distinct CDR3 sequences, 4.6% of them singletons, with around 15% in the top ten. The V end was cut by 4 bases, the J end by 8 bases, with 12 bases between. The CDR3 consists of 13 residues. Per germline, CDR1 SGHRS and CDR2 YFSETQ. The TCR originated in an adult who was a healthcare worker with PCR-confirmed SARS-CoV-2 infection or an uninfected control (not recorded which). The rearrangement joins TRBV5-1 to TRBJ1-4, with a weak D call TRBD1 (5 bases). The sequenced sample consisted of whole blood. CDR3 nucleotides: TGCGCCAGCAGCCCGGGACCTGGGGAAAAACTGTTTTTT. This codes for CASSPGPGEKLFF.